This T cell receptor (beta chain) was documented in a study of HIV-infected patients and healthy controls. cDNA was made from roughly 470 ng RNA using alpha and beta constant primers. Using multiplexing indices, alpha and beta chain libraries were generated apart by chain-specific third strand synthesis. TCRdb reanalysed the 5' RACE reads using MiXCR and keeps one entry per CDR3 protein. Here the sample spans roughly 7,500 distinct CDR3 sequences, roughly 6.3% being singletons. Remarks on this clonotype: The size of this beta chain means little, since it is a stray read in a library made for alpha chains.

Antiretroviral therapy had run roughly three months, about 14 weeks, before follow-up blood collection. No cell fractionation was done, so the repertoire covers all unsorted peripheral blood T cells. After removal of 2 bases from V and 7 bases from J, the junction contained 5 bases not matched to a gene. Germline assignment: CDR1 SGDLS and CDR2 YYNGEE. CDR3 size: 14 residues. The specimen was blood, collected during antiretroviral therapy. The genes are TRBV9 and TRBJ2-1; 8 bases fit TRBD1. This receptor was identified in an adult with HIV infection. The CDR3 DNA follows: TGTGCCAGCAGCGTCGAGACAGGGGTTAATGAGCAGTTCTTC. Translated, it gives CASSVETGVNEQFF.